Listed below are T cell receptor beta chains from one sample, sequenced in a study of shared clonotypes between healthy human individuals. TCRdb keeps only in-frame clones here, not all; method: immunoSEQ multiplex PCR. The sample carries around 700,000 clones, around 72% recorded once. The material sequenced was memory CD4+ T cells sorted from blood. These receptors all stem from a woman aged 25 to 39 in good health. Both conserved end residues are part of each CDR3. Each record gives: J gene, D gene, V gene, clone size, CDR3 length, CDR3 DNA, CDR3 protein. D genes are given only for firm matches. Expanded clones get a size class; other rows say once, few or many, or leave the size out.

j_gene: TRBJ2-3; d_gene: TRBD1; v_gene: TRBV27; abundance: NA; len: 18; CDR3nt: TGTGCCAGCAGTTTACTACAGGGGGCGGGAGTTAGCACAGATACGCAGTATTTT; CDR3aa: CASSLLQGAGVSTDTQYF
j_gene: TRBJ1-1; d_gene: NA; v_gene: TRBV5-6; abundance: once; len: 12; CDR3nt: TGTGCCAGCAGCACGAGGCACACTGAAGCTTTCTTT; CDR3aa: CASSTRHTEAFF
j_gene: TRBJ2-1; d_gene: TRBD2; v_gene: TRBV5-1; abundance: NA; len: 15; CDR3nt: TGCGCCAGCAGCCCAAGGGCCGCGGGAGGGCCTGAGCAGTTCTTC; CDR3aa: CASSPRAAGGPEQFF
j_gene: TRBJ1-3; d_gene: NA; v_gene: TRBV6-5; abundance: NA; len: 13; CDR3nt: TGTGCCAGCATGCTAGGCTCTGGAAACACCATATATTTT; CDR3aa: CASMLGSGNTIYF
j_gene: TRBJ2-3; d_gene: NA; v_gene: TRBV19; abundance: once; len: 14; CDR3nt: TGTGCCAGTAATTTGGGTAGCACCACAGATACGCAGTATTTT; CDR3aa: CASNLGSTTDTQYF
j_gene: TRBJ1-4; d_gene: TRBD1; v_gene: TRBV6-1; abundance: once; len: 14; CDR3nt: TGTGCCAGCAGTCCTGGGACAGGGGTTGAAAAACTGTTTTTT; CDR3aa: CASSPGTGVEKLFF
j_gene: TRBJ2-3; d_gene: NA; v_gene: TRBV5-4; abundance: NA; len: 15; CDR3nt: TGTGCCAGCAGCTTCGGCGGGACCTTGAGAGATACGCAGTATTTT; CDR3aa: CASSFGGTLRDTQYF
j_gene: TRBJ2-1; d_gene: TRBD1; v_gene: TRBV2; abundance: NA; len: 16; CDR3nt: TGTGCCAGCAGAAGACAGGGGGCGAACGTGGGCAATGAGCAGTTCTTC; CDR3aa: CASRRQGANVGNEQFF
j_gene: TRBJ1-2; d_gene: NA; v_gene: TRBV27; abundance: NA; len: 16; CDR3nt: TGTGCCAGCAGATCCTCGGGGGAAAAAAGTCGTTATGGCTACACCTTC; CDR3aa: CASRSSGEKSRYGYTF
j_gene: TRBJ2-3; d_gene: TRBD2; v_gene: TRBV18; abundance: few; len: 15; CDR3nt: TGTGCCAGCTCCCGGGGGGGGTCTGGTACAGATACGCAGTATTTT; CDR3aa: CASSRGGSGTDTQYF
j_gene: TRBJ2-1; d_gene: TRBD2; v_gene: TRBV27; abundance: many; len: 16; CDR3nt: TGTGCCAGCAGTTCCATCACTAGCGGGAGGGCCAATGAGCAGTTCTTC; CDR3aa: CASSSITSGRANEQFF
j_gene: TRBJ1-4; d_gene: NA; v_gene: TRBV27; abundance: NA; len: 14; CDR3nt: TGTGCCAGCAGATCCCTGGGGGTATATGAAAAACTGTTTTTT; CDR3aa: CASRSLGVYEKLFF
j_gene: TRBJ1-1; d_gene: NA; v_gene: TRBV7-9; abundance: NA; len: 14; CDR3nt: TGTGCCAGCAGCATGTTTGGAGAGAACACTGAAGCTTTCTTT; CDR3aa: CASSMFGENTEAFF
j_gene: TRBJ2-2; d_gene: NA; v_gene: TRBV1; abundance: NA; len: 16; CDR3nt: TGCACCAGCAGCCAAGATAGCTGCGCGAACACCGGGGAGCTGTTTTTT; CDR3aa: CTSSQDSCANTGELFF
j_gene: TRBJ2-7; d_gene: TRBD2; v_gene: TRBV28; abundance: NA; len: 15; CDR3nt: TGTGCCAGCAGGAAAGGACTAGCGGATCCCTACGAGCAGTACTTC; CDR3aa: CASRKGLADPYEQYF
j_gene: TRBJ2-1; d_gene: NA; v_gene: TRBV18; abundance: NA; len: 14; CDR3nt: TGTGCCAGCTCACCACCGGCCAACTACAATGAGCAGTTCTTC; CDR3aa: CASSPPANYNEQFF
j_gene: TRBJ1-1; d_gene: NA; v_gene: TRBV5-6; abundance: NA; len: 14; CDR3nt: TGTGCCAGCAGCCATTATCAGTCAAACACTGAAGCTTTCTTT; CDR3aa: CASSHYQSNTEAFF
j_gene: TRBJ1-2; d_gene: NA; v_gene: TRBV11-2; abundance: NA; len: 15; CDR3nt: TGTGCCAGCAGCTTAGGATTGGACAGAAACTATGGCTACACCTTC; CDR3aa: CASSLGLDRNYGYTF
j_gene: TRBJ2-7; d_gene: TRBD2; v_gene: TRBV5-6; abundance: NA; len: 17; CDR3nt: TGTGCCAGCAGCTTTGGTAGCGGGAGGGGGTGGACCTACGAGCAGTACTTC; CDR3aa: CASSFGSGRGWTYEQYF
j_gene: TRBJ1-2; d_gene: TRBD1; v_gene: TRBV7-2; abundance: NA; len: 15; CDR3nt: TGTGCCAGCAGCTCCTGGACAGGTGCAAACTATGGCTACACCTTC; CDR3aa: CASSSWTGANYGYTF
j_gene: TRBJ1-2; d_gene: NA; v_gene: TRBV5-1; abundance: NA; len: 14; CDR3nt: TGCGCCAGCAGCCAACAGGAAGCTAACTATGGCTACACCTTC; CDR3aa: CASSQQEANYGYTF
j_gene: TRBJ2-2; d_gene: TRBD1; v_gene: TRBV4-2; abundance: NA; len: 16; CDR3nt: TGTGCCAGCAGCCATAGACAGGGTGCGGACACCGGGGAGCTGTTTTTT; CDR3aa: CASSHRQGADTGELFF
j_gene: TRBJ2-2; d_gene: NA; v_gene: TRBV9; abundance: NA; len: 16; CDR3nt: TGTGCCAGCAGCCCCATATTGGGCCTACTTAACGGGGAGCTGTTTTTT; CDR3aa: CASSPILGLLNGELFF
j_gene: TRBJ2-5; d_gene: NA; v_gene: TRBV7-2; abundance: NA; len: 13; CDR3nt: TGTGCCAGCAGCACCGGACAGATAGAGACCCAGTACTTC; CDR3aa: CASSTGQIETQYF
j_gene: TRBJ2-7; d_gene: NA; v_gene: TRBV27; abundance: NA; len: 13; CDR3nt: TGTGCCAGCAGTAACCCAGGGGTTCAAGAGCAGTACTTC; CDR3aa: CASSNPGVQEQYF
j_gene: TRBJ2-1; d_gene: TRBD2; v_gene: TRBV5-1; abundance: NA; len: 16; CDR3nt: TGCGCCAGCAGCTTGCCCGGGACTAGCGGTGACAATGAGCAGTTCTTC; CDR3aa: CASSLPGTSGDNEQFF
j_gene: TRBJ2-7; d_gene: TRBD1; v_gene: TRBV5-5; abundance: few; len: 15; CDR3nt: TGTGCCAGCAGCTTGCCCGGGACAGGGGGGATCAAGCAGTACTTC; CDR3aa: CASSLPGTGGIKQYF
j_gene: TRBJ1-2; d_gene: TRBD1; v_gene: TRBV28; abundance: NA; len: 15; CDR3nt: TGTGCCAGCAGTGGACAGGGGGCGAGGGACTATGGCTACACCTTC; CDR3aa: CASSGQGARDYGYTF
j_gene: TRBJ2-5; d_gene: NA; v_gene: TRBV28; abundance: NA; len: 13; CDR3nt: TGTGCCAGCAGCCTAGACGGAGGAGAGACCCAGTACTTC; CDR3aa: CASSLDGGETQYF
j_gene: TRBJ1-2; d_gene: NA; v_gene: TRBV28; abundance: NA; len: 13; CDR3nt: TGTGCCAGCTCCAACCCAGGGGTCTATGGCTACACCTTC; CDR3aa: CASSNPGVYGYTF
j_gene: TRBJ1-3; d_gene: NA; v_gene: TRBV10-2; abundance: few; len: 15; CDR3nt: TGCGCCAGCTCAGAGTGGGGGACGGATGGAAACACCATATATTTT; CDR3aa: CASSEWGTDGNTIYF
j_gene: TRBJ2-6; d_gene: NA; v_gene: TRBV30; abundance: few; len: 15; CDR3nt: TGTGCCTGGAGCACCGGTTCCTCTGGGGCCAACGTCCTGACTTTC; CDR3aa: CAWSTGSSGANVLTF
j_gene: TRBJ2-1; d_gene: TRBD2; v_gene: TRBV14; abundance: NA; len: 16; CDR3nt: TGTGCCAGCAGACCTAGCGGGAGCGCCTACTACAATGAGCAGTTCTTC; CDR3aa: CASRPSGSAYYNEQFF
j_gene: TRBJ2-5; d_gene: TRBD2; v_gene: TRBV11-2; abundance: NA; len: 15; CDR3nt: TGTGCCAGCAGCTACGGGTCGCTAGCGGGAGAGACCCAGTACTTC; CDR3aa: CASSYGSLAGETQYF
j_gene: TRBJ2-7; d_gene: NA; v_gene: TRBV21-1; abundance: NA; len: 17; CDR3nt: TGTGCCAGCAGCCCCCGGACTAGCGGGTGTGGTTCCTACGAGCAGTACTTC; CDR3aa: CASSPRTSGCGSYEQYF
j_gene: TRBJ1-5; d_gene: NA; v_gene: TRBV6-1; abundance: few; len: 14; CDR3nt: TGTGCCAGCAGTCGAGAGTATAGCAATCAGCCCCAGCATTTT; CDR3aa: CASSREYSNQPQHF
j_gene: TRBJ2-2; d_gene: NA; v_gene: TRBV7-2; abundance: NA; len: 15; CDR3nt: TGTGCCAGCAGCCCACGGACCGGGGGTACCGGGGAGCTGTTTTTT; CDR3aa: CASSPRTGGTGELFF
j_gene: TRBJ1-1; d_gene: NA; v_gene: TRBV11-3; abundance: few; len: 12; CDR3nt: TGTGCCAGCAGCGGGCCAGGGAGGGAAGCTTTCTTT; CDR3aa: CASSGPGREAFF
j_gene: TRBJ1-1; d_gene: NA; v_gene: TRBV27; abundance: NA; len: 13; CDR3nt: TGTGCCAGCAGGCTAGTCCCCATTCATGAGGATTTCTTT; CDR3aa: CASRLVPIHEDFF
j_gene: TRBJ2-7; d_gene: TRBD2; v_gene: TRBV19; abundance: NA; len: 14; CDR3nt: TGTGCCAGTAGAACTAGCGGGAGTTCCTACGAGCAGTACTTC; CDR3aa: CASRTSGSSYEQYF
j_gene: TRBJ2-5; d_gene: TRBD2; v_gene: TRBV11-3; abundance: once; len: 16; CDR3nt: TGTGCCAGCAGCTTACCCGGGAGGGAACATCAAGAGACCCAGTACTTC; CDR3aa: CASSLPGREHQETQYF
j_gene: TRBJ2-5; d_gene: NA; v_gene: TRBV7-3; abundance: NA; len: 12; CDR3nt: TGTGCCAGCAGCTTATTTACAGAGACCCAGTACTTC; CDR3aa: CASSLFTETQYF
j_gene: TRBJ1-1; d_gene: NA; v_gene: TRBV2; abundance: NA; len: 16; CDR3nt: TGTGCCAGCAGTGGAGGCGGTGGGGTCAAGAACACTGAAGCTTTCTTT; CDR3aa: CASSGGGGVKNTEAFF
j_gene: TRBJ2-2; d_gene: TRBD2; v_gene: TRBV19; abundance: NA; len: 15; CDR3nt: TGTGCCAGTAGGCCCGGACTAGCTACGGTCGGGGAGCTGTTTTTT; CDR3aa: CASRPGLATVGELFF
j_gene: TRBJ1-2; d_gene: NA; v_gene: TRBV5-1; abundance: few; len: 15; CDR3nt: TGCGCCAGCAGCTTGGGTGAGGGCGGTCCGGGAGGCTACACCTTC; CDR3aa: CASSLGEGGPGGYTF
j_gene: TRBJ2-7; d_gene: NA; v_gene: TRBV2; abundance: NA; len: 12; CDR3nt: TGTGCCAGCAGTGGGGTCGGGAACGAGCAGTACTTC; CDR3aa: CASSGVGNEQYF
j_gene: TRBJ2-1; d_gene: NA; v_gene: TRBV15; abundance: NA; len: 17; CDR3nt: TGTGCCACCAGCTACCCGGGCAAACGAGTCTCCTACAATGAGCAGTTCTTC; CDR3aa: CATSYPGKRVSYNEQFF
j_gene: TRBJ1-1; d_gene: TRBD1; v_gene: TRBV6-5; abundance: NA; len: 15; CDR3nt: TGTGCCAGCAGTCCCTATCGACAGGGGGCAACTGAAGCTTTCTTT; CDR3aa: CASSPYRQGATEAFF
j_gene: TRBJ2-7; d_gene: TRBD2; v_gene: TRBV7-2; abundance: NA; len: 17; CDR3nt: TGTGCCAGCAGCTTACTTAGGGCTAGCGGGAGTGGTAACGAGCAGTACTTC; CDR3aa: CASSLLRASGSGNEQYF
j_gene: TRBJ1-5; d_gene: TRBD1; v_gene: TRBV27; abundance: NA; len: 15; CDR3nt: TGTGCCAGCAGAAGGACAGGGGGAGAGAATCAGCCCCAGCATTTT; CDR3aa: CASRRTGGENQPQHF
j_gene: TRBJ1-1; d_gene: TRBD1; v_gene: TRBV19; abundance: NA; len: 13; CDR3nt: TGTGCCAGTAGTAGGGACAGGCTCTCTGAAGCTTTCTTT; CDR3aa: CASSRDRLSEAFF
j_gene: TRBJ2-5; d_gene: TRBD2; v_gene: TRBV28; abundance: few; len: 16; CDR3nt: TGTGCCAGCAGTTACCCTCTAGCGGGAGGGGGAGAGACCCAGTACTTC; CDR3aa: CASSYPLAGGGETQYF
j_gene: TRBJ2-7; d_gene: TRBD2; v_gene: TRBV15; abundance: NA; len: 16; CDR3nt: TGTGCCACCAGCAGCCTCGGGACTAGCGGGAACGACGAGCAGTACTTC; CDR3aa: CATSSLGTSGNDEQYF
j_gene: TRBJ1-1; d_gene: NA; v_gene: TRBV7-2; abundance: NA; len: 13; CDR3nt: TGTGCCAGCAGCTCAGGACAGAACACTGAAGCTTTCTTT; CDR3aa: CASSSGQNTEAFF